This T cell receptor beta chain derives from a study of graft-versus-host responses after intestinal transplantation. The method was immunoSEQ multiplex PCR; TCRdb's version includes in-frame clones alone and lacks a portion of them. The sample consists of roughly 40,000 clones, roughly nine tenths of them appearing once. Germline CDR1 SNHLY, CDR2 FYNNEI. This CDR3 contains 12 residues. V lost 1 base to trimming and J lost 10 bases, with 8 bases between them. The clonotype was recovered from a human patient who received an intestinal transplant, so some T cells may come from the graft donor. This chain connects TRBV2 to TRBJ2-4; possibly TRBD1 for D (6 bases). The sample consisted of PBMCs, taken 300 to 320 days after intestinal transplant. The CDR3 DNA follows: TGTGCCAGCAGTGAAGAGGGGGTTATTCAGTACTTC. Protein product: CASSEEGVIQYF.